This TCR beta chain was captured in a study of PD-L1 blockade in urothelial cancer. Regarding the study as a whole: Better survival was forecast by a pretreatment blood TCR clonality below the median. Larger 3-week expansion of tumor-associated blood clones was seen in durable-benefit patients.

CDR1 and CDR2 from the germline V gene are LNHDA and SQIVND (reference sequence). CDR3 length: 12 amino acids. Between the trimmed V and J ends, which lost 3 bases and 6 bases, there was a span of 9 bases. For this clone: No antigen is known for it.

Time point here: pretreatment peripheral blood. The patients' disease, urothelial carcinoma, was locally advanced or metastatic. The method was immunoSEQ multiplex PCR; TCRdb's version includes in-frame clones alone and lacks a portion of them. The sample holds tens of thousands of clones, 87% seen once. The genes are TRBV19 and TRBJ2-7, with D perhaps TRBD2 (6 bases). The material was PBMCs, obtained around atezolizumab (anti-PD-L1) treatment. The clonotype was recovered from a woman aged 60 to 75 with urothelial cancer. The chain's CDR3 is CASSITGGEQYF. In nucleotides, the CDR3 is TGTGCCAGTAGTATTACCGGGGGCGAGCAGTACTTC.